The subject of this entry is one T cell receptor beta chain. The sample is drawn from a study of blood T cell repertoires in COVID-19. Background on the study: From T cells, B-cell-depleted T cells, or PBMCs came the material, which was cDNA or gDNA.

The CDR3 sequence is 15 residues long. Trimming removed 0 bases from V and 4 bases from J, with 10 bases in between. CDR1 LGHNA and CDR2 YNFKEQ come from the germline V gene. Some clones are missing from TCRdb's copy, which holds only in-frame ones; the method was immunoSEQ multiplex PCR. The sample includes over 40,000 clones, 75% to 90% of them seen just once. The sequence was collected from a man aged 80 or over with acute or convalescent COVID-19. Sequenced material: peripheral blood. The J gene is TRBJ2-1, the V gene TRBV4-2; no firm D call. CDR3: CASSQDSLSYNEQFF. The CDR3 coding sequence is TGTGCCAGCAGCCAAGATAGCCTAAGTTACAATGAGCAGTTCTTC.